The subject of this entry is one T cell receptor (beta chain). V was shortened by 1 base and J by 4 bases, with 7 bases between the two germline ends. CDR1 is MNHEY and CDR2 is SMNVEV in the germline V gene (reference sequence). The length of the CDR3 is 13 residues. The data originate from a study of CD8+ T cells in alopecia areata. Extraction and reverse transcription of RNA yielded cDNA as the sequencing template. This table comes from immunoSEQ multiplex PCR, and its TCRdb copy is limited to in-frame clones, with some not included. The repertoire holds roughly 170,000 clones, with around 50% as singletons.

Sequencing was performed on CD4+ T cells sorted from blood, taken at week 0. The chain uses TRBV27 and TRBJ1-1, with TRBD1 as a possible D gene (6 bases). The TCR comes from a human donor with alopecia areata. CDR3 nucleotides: TGTGCCAGCAGTTTATTCAGGGGCACTGAAGCTTTCTTT. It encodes CASSLFRGTEAFF.